This TCR beta chain was retrieved from a study of blood T cell repertoires in COVID-19. The wider study: Collection of acute and convalescent COVID-19 samples took place in the United States, Italy and Spain. Nucleic acid was either cDNA or gDNA, and it came from T cells, B-cell-depleted T cells, or PBMCs.

Authors' processing steps: Amplification of reference gene primers provided the estimated nucleated cell counts. Only in-frame clones appear in the TCRdb table, and some are missing; sequencing was by immunoSEQ multiplex PCR. Clone size and the V and J calls come from that table; the DNA yielded D and trimming. The top ten clones hold around 4% of a sample with under 9,500 clones, about 91% of them seen once. This CDR3 region has 13 residues. This clone was picked up one time. The receptor was derived from a woman aged 45-60 years with active COVID-19. J is TRBJ2-2 and V is TRBV21-1; the table's D gene call, TRBD1, was not cross checked with the DNA. TRBV21-1 is flagged as a pseudogene. Sequencing was carried out using peripheral blood. In DNA, the CDR3 is TGTGCCAAAGGGCAGGGGGATTCCGGGGAGCTGTTTTTT. Translation: CAKGQGDSGELFF.